This T cell receptor beta chain was captured in a study of a mutant IDH1 vaccine in newly diagnosed glioma. Study at large: Once 4-6 weeks had passed after radiotherapy alone, vaccination started, or it started with temozolomide cycles. Prior therapy was radiotherapy, temozolomide, or both; most received both.

Time point: week 35, safety follow-up. A 20-mer mutant IDH1 peptide at 300 ug was injected subcutaneously with topical imiquimod. The donor cohort comprised cases of new WHO grade 3 or 4 IDH1-mutant, ATRX-lost astrocytoma. Remarks on this clone: What it binds is not known.

Method: immunoSEQ multiplex PCR; TCRdb's copy keeps in-frame clones and lacks some. Altogether under 35,000 clones are present, roughly four fifths being singletons, with the ten largest covering about 7.6%. Looked up from germline, CDR1 is LNHNV and CDR2 is YYDKDF (reference sequence). The length of the CDR3 is 14 residues. V lost 2 bases and J lost 3; bases outside the gene matches: 1. The chain carries TRBV15 and TRBJ2-7, with 10 bases lining up with TRBD1. Sequenced material: PBMCs, taken from a glioma patient whose treatment included an IDH1 peptide vaccine. This sequence was found in a middle-aged man with glioma. The CDR3 sequence: CATSRWDRGYEQYF. Written as DNA, the CDR3 is TGTGCCACCAGCAGATGGGACAGGGGCTACGAGCAGTACTTC.